This is a list of T cell receptor beta chains from one sample in a study of long-term antiretroviral therapy in people with HIV. Produced via immunoSEQ multiplex PCR; TCRdb's table is partial and in-frame only. Among about 28,000 clones listed, roughly 92% were seen once. Sequenced material: unsorted PBMCs, taken 3.1 years after starting antiretroviral therapy. These receptors were obtained from a man in his late teens or twenties with HIV. Both conserved end residues are part of each CDR3. A D gene is named only where the DNA matches it firmly. Clone size is not always given. Where it is, it says once, few, many or a class for expanded clones.

DNA: TGTGCCAGCAAAGCCTCGGGACAGGGGATCCACGAGCAGTACTTC
CDR3: CASKASGQGIHEQYF
size: -
J: TRBJ2-7
D: TRBD1
V: TRBV13

DNA: TGCGCCAGCAGCTCCCAGACAGCCGAGAACACTGAAGCTTTCTTT
CDR3: CASSSQTAENTEAFF
size: once
J: TRBJ1-1
D: -
V: TRBV5-1

DNA: TGTGCCAGCAGTGAAACTCCTGACTTGGAAGCTTTCTTT
CDR3: CASSETPDLEAFF
size: -
J: TRBJ1-1
D: -
V: TRBV6-1

DNA: TGCGCCAGCAGCTTGGGGGGGCGAGAGACCCAGTACTTC
CDR3: CASSLGGRETQYF
size: -
J: TRBJ2-5
D: -
V: TRBV5-1

DNA: TGTGCCAGCAGTTCGTTGGAGACCCAGTACTTC
CDR3: CASSSLETQYF
size: -
J: TRBJ2-5
D: -
V: TRBV7-2

DNA: TGTGCCGGTAGACAGGAGGATTGGGGCCCCTATGGCTACACCTTC
CDR3: CAGRQEDWGPYGYTF
size: -
J: TRBJ1-2
D: -
V: TRBV2

DNA: TGTGCCAGCAGCCCGGACAGGGGAGGGAATCAGCCCCAGCATTTT
CDR3: CASSPDRGGNQPQHF
size: -
J: TRBJ1-5
D: TRBD1
V: TRBV7-9

DNA: TGTGCCAGCAGTGACGGGACAGAAAATTCACCCCTCCACTTT
CDR3: CASSDGTENSPLHF
size: -
J: TRBJ1-6
D: TRBD1
V: TRBV6-4

DNA: TGCAGCGTTGCAGCGGGAACCTACGAGCAGTACTTC
CDR3: CSVAAGTYEQYF
size: -
J: TRBJ2-7
D: TRBD2
V: TRBV29-1

DNA: TGTGCCAGCAGCCAATCCCACAGTCATTTCTACGAGCAGTACTTC
CDR3: CASSQSHSHFYEQYF
size: -
J: TRBJ2-7
D: -
V: TRBV16

DNA: TGTGCCACCAGCAGACGGACCTCAGGGGTCCACGCTCGGTCTGGGGCCAACGTCCTGACTTTC
CDR3: CATSRRTSGVHARSGANVLTF
size: -
J: TRBJ2-6
D: -
V: TRBV15

DNA: TGTGCCAGCTCACCCTTATACACAGGGGACCACTACGAGCAGTACTTC
CDR3: CASSPLYTGDHYEQYF
size: -
J: TRBJ2-7
D: TRBD1
V: TRBV18

DNA: TGTGCCAGCAGTCGGCGGGGCAATGAGCAGTTCTTC
CDR3: CASSRRGNEQFF
size: -
J: TRBJ2-1
D: -
V: TRBV7-2

DNA: TGTGCCAGTACCTTACAGGGAGACAATCAGCCCCAGCATTTT
CDR3: CASTLQGDNQPQHF
size: -
J: TRBJ1-5
D: -
V: TRBV19

DNA: TGCGCCAGCAGCCATACCATCCCCGGGCCCCCAAGTGAGTACAATGAGCAGTTCTTC
CDR3: CASSHTIPGPPSEYNEQFF
size: -
J: TRBJ2-1
D: -
V: TRBV5-1

DNA: TGTGCCAGCGTCATTTACAGGGACTCCAATCAGCCCCAGCATTTT
CDR3: CASVIYRDSNQPQHF
size: -
J: TRBJ1-5
D: -
V: TRBV6-1

DNA: TGTGCCAGCAGAGGTACGGGGGGCGGAAGGGCTGACACCTTC
CDR3: CASRGTGGGRADTF
size: -
J: TRBJ1-2
D: -
V: TRBV6-6

DNA: TGTGCCAGCAGTGGGGACGGCCCTTGGGGCTACACCTTC
CDR3: CASSGDGPWGYTF
size: -
J: TRBJ1-2
D: -
V: TRBV2

DNA: TGTGCCAGCAGGGACAGGGGTGAAACCGGTGAGCAGTTCTTC
CDR3: CASRDRGETGEQFF
size: once
J: TRBJ2-1
D: TRBD1
V: TRBV2

DNA: TGCGCCAGCAGCCAGAGCCAACAGGGGGCTTACACCGGGGAGCTGTTTTTT
CDR3: CASSQSQQGAYTGELFF
size: -
J: TRBJ2-2
D: TRBD1
V: TRBV4-1

DNA: TGTGCCAGCACCCTGACAGTGAACACTGAAGCTTTCTTT
CDR3: CASTLTVNTEAFF
size: once
J: TRBJ1-1
D: -
V: TRBV6-5

DNA: TGTGCCAGCAGTGAATTTTCGGGTAGAGAAGAGACCCAGTACTTC
CDR3: CASSEFSGREETQYF
size: -
J: TRBJ2-5
D: -
V: TRBV25-1

DNA: TGTGCCAGCAGTTTACGGGCAGGGATCACAGATACGCAGTATTTT
CDR3: CASSLRAGITDTQYF
size: -
J: TRBJ2-3
D: -
V: TRBV27

DNA: TGTGCCAGCAGTGTTTACGAGGGGAGGTACGAGCAGTACTTC
CDR3: CASSVYEGRYEQYF
size: -
J: TRBJ2-7
D: -
V: TRBV27

DNA: TGTGCCAGCAGCTTGGACCTCCCTGGGGCCAACGTCCTGACTTTC
CDR3: CASSLDLPGANVLTF
size: -
J: TRBJ2-6
D: -
V: TRBV7-2

DNA: TGTGCCACCTCCCAGGGGGATGCGCAGTATTTT
CDR3: CATSQGDAQYF
size: -
J: TRBJ2-3
D: TRBD1
V: TRBV2

DNA: TGTGCCAGCAGCCGGATCAATCAGCCCCAGCATTTT
CDR3: CASSRINQPQHF
size: -
J: TRBJ1-5
D: -
V: TRBV5-6

DNA: TGTGCCAGCAGCCAAGGACAAATGAACACTGAAGCTTTCTTT
CDR3: CASSQGQMNTEAFF
size: -
J: TRBJ1-1
D: -
V: TRBV4-2

DNA: TGTGCCAGCAGCCAAGAGACTAGCCTTAGAGGGGAGCTGTTTTTT
CDR3: CASSQETSLRGELFF
size: -
J: TRBJ2-2
D: TRBD2
V: TRBV4-2

DNA: TGTGCCATCAGTGAGGGCGGGGTTCGGGAAAAACTGTTTTTT
CDR3: CAISEGGVREKLFF
size: -
J: TRBJ1-4
D: -
V: TRBV10-3

DNA: TGTGCCACCTGGGGGACCGGGGAGCTGTTTTTT
CDR3: CATWGTGELFF
size: -
J: TRBJ2-2
D: -
V: TRBV10-3

DNA: TGTGCCAGCAGCTTAACCGCGGGCCTGGCCTACGAGCAGTACTTC
CDR3: CASSLTAGLAYEQYF
size: -
J: TRBJ2-7
D: -
V: TRBV7-9

DNA: TGCGCCAGCAGTGGACAGGGGAAGAATTCACCCCTCCACTTT
CDR3: CASSGQGKNSPLHF
size: once
J: TRBJ1-6
D: TRBD1
V: TRBV4-3

DNA: TGTGCCAGCTTACCGGGACAGGGGGCCTACGAGCAGTACTTC
CDR3: CASLPGQGAYEQYF
size: -
J: TRBJ2-7
D: TRBD1
V: TRBV6-1

DNA: TGTGCCAGCAGCCAATCGGGTGTAGGAGGTAATGAGCAGTTCTTC
CDR3: CASSQSGVGGNEQFF
size: -
J: TRBJ2-1
D: -
V: TRBV7-9

DNA: TGTGCCAGCAGTTTAGATGCAACTAATGAAAAACTGTTTTTT
CDR3: CASSLDATNEKLFF
size: -
J: TRBJ1-4
D: -
V: TRBV28

DNA: TGTGCCAGCAGCTTAGCGGTTCGGACAGGGGCGGACGGGGAGCTGTTTTTT
CDR3: CASSLAVRTGADGELFF
size: -
J: TRBJ2-2
D: TRBD1
V: TRBV7-9

DNA: TGCGCCAGCAGCGCCGGGACAGGGGGCGTTGAAGCTTTCTTT
CDR3: CASSAGTGGVEAFF
size: -
J: TRBJ1-1
D: TRBD1
V: TRBV5-1

DNA: TGTGCCAGCAAAAGGCCCTCCACAAACACCATATATTTT
CDR3: CASKRPSTNTIYF
size: -
J: TRBJ1-3
D: -
V: TRBV21-1

DNA: TGTGCCAGCAGTCCCGCACCCGGGACAGGGGAATCGGGTGAGCAGTTCTTC
CDR3: CASSPAPGTGESGEQFF
size: -
J: TRBJ2-1
D: TRBD1
V: TRBV11-2

DNA: TGTGCCAGCAGCGACCAGGATTTCTCTGGAAACACCATATATTTT
CDR3: CASSDQDFSGNTIYF
size: -
J: TRBJ1-3
D: -
V: TRBV25-1

DNA: TGTGCCTGGAGTGGGGCCCCGACCAATGAGCAGTTCTTC
CDR3: CAWSGAPTNEQFF
size: -
J: TRBJ2-1
D: -
V: TRBV30

DNA: TGTGCCAGCAGTGATAGGGGTGACAGGGAAGTGGGCTACACCTTC
CDR3: CASSDRGDREVGYTF
size: -
J: TRBJ1-2
D: TRBD1
V: TRBV6-1

DNA: TGTGCCATCAGTGAGTCGGGGTCAGGACCTCTCGAGCAGTACTTC
CDR3: CAISESGSGPLEQYF
size: once
J: TRBJ2-7
D: -
V: TRBV10-3

DNA: TGTGCCAGCAGCTTGAAACCCCCTGATGGCGGGAGGGCCCCCGGGGAGCTGTTTTTT
CDR3: CASSLKPPDGGRAPGELFF
size: -
J: TRBJ2-2
D: TRBD2
V: TRBV7-6

DNA: TGTGCCAGCAGCTTAACCGAGGGCCGGGAGCTGTTTTTT
CDR3: CASSLTEGRELFF
size: -
J: TRBJ2-2
D: -
V: TRBV11-3

DNA: TGTGCCAGCAGCTTAGGCCTATTAACTTCCGCCATCAATGAGCAGTTCTTC
CDR3: CASSLGLLTSAINEQFF
size: -
J: TRBJ2-1
D: -
V: TRBV13